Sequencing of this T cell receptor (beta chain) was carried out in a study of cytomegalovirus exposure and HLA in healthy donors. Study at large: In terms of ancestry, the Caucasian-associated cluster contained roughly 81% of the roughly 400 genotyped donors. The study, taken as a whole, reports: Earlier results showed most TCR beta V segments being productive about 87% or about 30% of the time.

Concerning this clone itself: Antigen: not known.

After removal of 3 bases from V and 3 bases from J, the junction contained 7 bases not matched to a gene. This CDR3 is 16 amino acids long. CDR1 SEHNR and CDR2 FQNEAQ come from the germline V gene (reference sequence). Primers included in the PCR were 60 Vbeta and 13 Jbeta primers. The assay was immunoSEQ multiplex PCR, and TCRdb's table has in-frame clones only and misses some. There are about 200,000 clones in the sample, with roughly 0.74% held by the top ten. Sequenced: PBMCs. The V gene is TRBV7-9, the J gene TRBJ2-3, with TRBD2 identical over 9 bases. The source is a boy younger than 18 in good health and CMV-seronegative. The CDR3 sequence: CASSLGAGGPTDTQYF. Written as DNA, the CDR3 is TGTGCCAGCAGCTTGGGAGCGGGGGGACCGACAGATACGCAGTATTTT.